This entry describes one T cell receptor beta chain. These data come from a study of T cell repertoires in cytomegalovirus infection. TCRdb independently ran MiXCR on the reads; one entry per CDR3 protein. The sample has about 310,000 distinct CDR3 sequences, roughly a sixth seen once. The sequenced material came from PBMCs. This sequence was found in a human donor in good health (CMV status not recorded). Some clones in this sample may be carry-over from other donors' samples.

CDR3 amino acids: CASSQDQQNLPDTQYF. The CDR3 DNA is TGCGCCAGCAGCCAAGACCAACAGAACTTACCAGATACGCAGTATTTT. The chain recombines TRBV4-3 with TRBJ2-3; D call uncertain. The germline V gene has CDR1 LGHNA and CDR2 YSLEER. Trimming cost V 0 bases and J 4 bases, with 14 bases left between them. The CDR3 is 16 amino acids.